One sample yielded the 13 T cell receptor beta chains listed below, sequenced in a study of shared clonotypes between healthy human individuals. Sequenced by immunoSEQ multiplex PCR; TCRdb stores in-frame clones only, minus some. The table shows fewer than 600,000 clones, with about 74% occurring only once. The specimen was PBMCs. These receptors were obtained from a woman aged 40 to 50 in good health. Some clones in this sample may be carry-over from other donors' samples.

The sample holds a few counts of this clone. In DNA, the CDR3 is TGCGCCAGCAGCGCATGGGGACAGAACACTGAAGCTTTCTTT. Protein sequence: CASSAWGQNTEAFF. This chain links TRBV5-1 with TRBJ1-1; TRBD1 might be the D (6 bases). This CDR3 contains 14 residues. The germline V gene encodes CDR1 SGHRS and CDR2 YFSETQ. Trimming pared 4 bases from V and 1 base from J, leaving 11 bases between. The complete variable domain, with remaining parts taken from reference TRBV5-1 and TRBJ1-1, reads KAGVTQTPRYLIKTRGQQVTLSCSPISGHRSVSWYQQTPGQGLQFLFEYFSETQRNKGNFPGRFSGRQFSNSRSEMNVSTLELGDSALYLCASSAWGQNTEAFFGQGTRLTVV.

J is TRBJ2-1 and V is TRBV27; 13 nucleotides agree with TRBD2. The V segment lost 3 bases and the J segment 8 bases; nucleotides outside the gene matches: 1. Looked up from germline, CDR1 is MNHEY and CDR2 is SMNVEV (reference sequence). This CDR3 has 14 residues. The CDR3 DNA follows: TGTGCCAGCAGTTTTGGGACTAGCGGGGATGAGCAGTTCTTC. Its translation: CASSFGTSGDEQFF.

V gene TRBV28 combines with J gene TRBJ1-4, with 11 positions matching TRBD1. This CDR3 has 14 residues. CDR1 is MDHEN and CDR2 is SYDVKM in the germline V gene. The ends lost 7 bases at V and 7 bases at J; junction bases unmatched: 5. CDR3 nucleotides: TGTGCCAGCATACGGGACAGGGGGACTGAAAAACTGTTTTTT. This translates into CASIRDRGTEKLFF.

V is TRBV6-1 and J is TRBJ2-7; TRBD2 matches at 10 bases. Germline V gene data show CDR1 as MNHNS and CDR2 as SASEGT. Germline trimming cut 4 bases from V and 2 bases from J; bases unmatched to any gene: 8. The CDR3 has 16 residues. The DNA for the CDR3 is TGTGCCAGCAGTGCATCTTTAAGCGGGAGGGCCTACGAGCAGTACTTC. Residues: CASSASLSGRAYEQYF.

This chain links TRBV6-5 with TRBJ1-2; D gene ambiguous. The CDR3 loop spans 13 amino acids. V lost 2 bases, J lost 0 bases, and 4 bases lay in between. Germline values: CDR1 MNHEY, CDR2 SVGAGI. CDR3 sequence: CASSYDPNYGYTF. Written as DNA, the CDR3 is TGTGCCAGCAGTTACGACCCTAACTATGGCTACACCTTC.

The rearrangement links TRBV10-1 to TRBJ2-5; no definite D call. Germline V gene lookup returns CDR1 WNHNN and CDR2 SYGVQD (reference sequence). This CDR3 region has 14 residues. Trimming removed 2 bases from V and 2 bases from J, with 9 bases in between. CDR3 DNA: TGCGCCAGCAGTGAGACAAAAGCTCAAGAGACCCAGTACTTC. The encoded protein is CASSETKAQETQYF.

This clone has a handful of counts. A read error may be the cause here, since a much bigger clone is one base away. Other nucleotide sequences from this sample produce the same CDR3. This chain links TRBV6-6 with TRBJ1-1, with TRBD1 identical over 7 bases. CDR1 and CDR2 from the germline V gene are MNHNY and SVGAGI (reference sequence). This CDR3 has 13 amino acids. This CDR3 is CASRIQGNTEAFF. CDR3 in DNA: TGTGCCAGCAGGATACAGGGGAACACTGAAGCCTTCTTT.

This chain connects TRBV19 to TRBJ2-7, with 11 positions matching TRBD2. Germline CDR1 and CDR2: LNHDA and SQIVND (reference sequence). After removal of 5 bases from V and 2 bases from J, the junction contained 5 bases not matched to a gene. This CDR3 has 15 residues. CDR3 region: CASSRPGLAAYEQYF. The DNA for the CDR3 is TGTGCCAGTAGTCGTCCGGGACTAGCGGCCTACGAGCAGTACTTC.

As for this clone: It may be a read error: a sequence one base away is much more abundant. The chain employs TRBV7-8 and TRBJ2-7, with 8 bases fitting TRBD2. Germline V gene data show CDR1 as SGHVS and CDR2 as FQNEAQ. Trimming at V came to 3 bases and at J to 6 bases, leaving 13 bases not matched to a gene. This CDR3 is built from 16 residues. This CDR3 is CASSLSGGAGEVEQYF. The CDR3 DNA reads as TGTGCCAGCAGCTTGAGCGGTGGAGCGGGAGAGGTCGAGCAGTACTTC.

The sample holds one count of this clone. This is likely an artifact of a read error, given a far larger clone one base away. The CDR3 loop reads CASSLTNAGELFF. CDR3 nucleotide sequence: TGTGCCAGCAGCCTCACCAACGCCGGGGAGCTGTTTTTT. The V call is TRBV7-9, the J call TRBJ2-2, with D unresolved. V gave up 5 bases and J gave up 6 bases, with 10 bases separating them. CDR1 and CDR2 (germline): SEHNR, FQNEAQ (reference sequence). The CDR3 spans 13 residues.

This clone was recorded only once. The chain joins TRBV5-1 to TRBJ2-7; TRBD2 is a possible D gene (6 bases). Germline loops: CDR1 SGHRS, CDR2 YFSETQ. Trimming took off 7 bases at V and 1 base at J, with 12 bases between the two ends. There are 13 residues in the CDR3. The chain's CDR3 is CASAREVSYEQYF. CDR3 DNA sequence: TGCGCCAGCGCAAGGGAGGTGTCCTACGAGCAGTACTTC.

In its sample, this clone was seen a few times. With only one base between it and a far larger clone, this is likely a read error. This chain connects TRBV7-9 to TRBJ1-5; no reliable D call. Per the germline V gene, CDR1 is SEHNR and CDR2 is FQNEAQ (reference sequence). The CDR3 extends over 13 amino acids. CDR3 in amino acids: CASSSGSNQLQHF. Here the CDR3 DNA reads TGTGCCAGCAGCTCAGGCAGCAATCAGCTCCAGCATTTT.

The chain has TRBV5-1 and TRBJ2-5; 7 positions match TRBD1. The DNA end is more similar to TRBJ2-7, so the J call may be wrong. This CDR3 comprises 15 residues. Germline V CDR1 and CDR2: SGHRS, YFSETQ. The CDR3 spells CASSTDGQEIYEQYF. The CDR3 bases are TGCGCCAGCAGCACAGACGGACAGGAAATCTACGAGCAGTACTTC.